These 32 T cell receptor beta chains were all obtained from the same sample, sequenced in a study of regulatory T cells in long-lasting Graves disease. Time point here: persistent/refractory GD, antithyroid drugs over 5 years with positive TRAb. RNA from PBMCs was the source of the TCR library. Building of the TCR beta libraries involved iRepertoire HTBI primers and Arm-PCR of CDR3 regions. TCRdb re-called the multiplex PCR reads with MiXCR, one entry per CDR3 protein. The sample lists 700,000 or so distinct CDR3 sequences, 30% occurring once. Sequenced here: peripheral blood mononuclear cells (PBMCs), sampled when the disease was refractory, from a patient treated with antithyroid drugs. These receptors were obtained from a female donor with Graves disease.

Comments on this clonotype: This may be a read error, as it is one base from a much larger clone. This sequence joins TRBV6-6 and TRBJ2-1; the D is unclear. The length of the CDR3 is 16 residues. V lost 0 bases to trimming and J lost 10 bases, with 19 bases between them. Per germline, CDR1 MNHNY and CDR2 SVGAGI (reference sequence). In nucleotides, the CDR3 is TGTGCCAGCAGTTACTCGAGATCCTACAGAGTTTGCGAGCAGTTCTTC. It yields the protein CASSYSRSYRVCEQFF.

Details on this clonotype: Likely a read error: the CDR3 ends without its conserved phenylalanine or tryptophan. The chain links TRBV20-1 to TRBJ2-7; D unclear. V was trimmed by 5 bases and J by 5 bases, leaving 16 bases between them. In germline, CDR1 is DFQATT, CDR2 SNEGSKA (reference sequence). CDR3 length: 13 residues. The CDR3 here is CSASRLPAHEQYL. CDR3 DNA: TGCAGTGCTTCCAGACTCCCGGCCCACGAGCAGTACCTC.

The chain couples TRBV30 to TRBJ2-7, with D possibly being TRBD1 or TRBD2 (5 bases each). The V gene lost 7 bases and the J gene lost 2 bases, with 12 bases spanning the gap. The germline V gene has CDR1 GTSNPN and CDR2 SVGIG (reference sequence). The CDR3 contains 12 residues. The CDR3 DNA reads TGTGCCTACGGGGCGGCCGCCTACGAGCAGTACTTC. Residues: CAYGAAAYEQYF.

This clonotype turned up a few times. The chain links TRBV5-1 to TRBJ1-5; D gene uncertain. The CDR3 extends over 14 amino acids. Germline assignment: CDR1 SGHRS and CDR2 YFSETQ. The V gene lost 0 bases and the J gene lost 5 bases, with 9 bases spanning the gap. The CDR3 DNA follows: TGCGCCAGCAGCTTGGAAGGGAGGTATCAGCCCCAGCATTTT. Translated: CASSLEGRYQPQHF.

The chain employs TRBV11-2 and TRBJ2-4; 8 bases are a match to TRBD2. The trim removed 4 bases at V and 0 bases at J, leaving 8 bases unmatched. Per the germline V gene, CDR1 is SGHAT and CDR2 is FQNNGV. This CDR3 spans 17 amino acids. The CDR3 sequence: CASSSRGGPLAKNIQYF. CDR3 bases: TGTGCCAGCAGCTCCCGGGGGGGGCCTTTAGCCAAAAACATTCAGTACTTC.

The chain has TRBV20-1 and TRBJ1-2, with TRBD1 as a possible D gene (6 bases). In germline, CDR1 is DFQATT, CDR2 SNEGSKA (reference sequence). The length of the CDR3 is 14 residues. Trimming pared 3 bases from V and 2 bases from J, leaving 13 bases between. The CDR3 loop reads CSARDLGANYGYTF. CDR3 coding DNA: TGCAGTGCTAGGGACTTGGGGGCCAACTATGGCTACACCTTC.

The gene calls are TRBV6-1 and TRBJ2-6; TRBD1 aligns across 8 bases. Germline lookup yields CDR1 MNHNS and CDR2 SASEGT. The ends lost 8 bases at V and 2 bases at J; junction bases unmatched: 8. The CDR3 runs to 16 residues. The CDR3: CASYGQGGPGANVLTF. In DNA, the CDR3 is TGTGCCAGCTACGGACAGGGTGGTCCTGGGGCCAACGTCCTGACTTTC.

This clonotype showed up just a few times. This chain connects TRBV20-1 to TRBJ2-1; 11 nucleotides match TRBD2. Trimming at V came to 6 bases and at J to 2 bases, leaving 15 bases not matched to a gene. Germline assignment: CDR1 DFQATT and CDR2 SNEGSKA (reference sequence). The CDR3 is 18 amino acids. CDR3 DNA sequence: TGCAGTGCCGACCCGGGACTAGCGGTCCGGGGGACCTACAATGAGCAGTTCTTC. It encodes CSADPGLAVRGTYNEQFF.

Ten or more counts support this clonotype. The chain links TRBV12-3 or TRBV12-4 to TRBJ1-5, with D unclear. Trimming pared 3 bases from V and 2 bases from J, leaving 20 bases between. The CDR3 covers 18 residues. Here the CDR3 DNA reads TGTGCCAGCAGTTTGGGGAAGGGTGGCACACGGGGCAATCAGCCCCAGCATTTT. This translates into CASSLGKGGTRGNQPQHF.

Many counts were recorded for this clonotype. J is TRBJ1-5 and V is TRBV28, with 7 bases fitting TRBD1. The CDR3 consists of 14 residues. The trim removed 3 bases at V and 6 bases at J, leaving 5 bases unmatched. The germline V gene has CDR1 MDHEN and CDR2 SYDVKM. This CDR3 is CASSFNTGVQPQHF. Written as DNA, the CDR3 is TGTGCCAGCAGTTTCAATACAGGGGTTCAGCCCCAGCATTTT.

Ten or more counts support this clonotype. V and J are TRBV2 and TRBJ2-5; tentatively, D is TRBD1 or TRBD2 (5 bases each). Germline CDR1 is SNHLY and CDR2 is FYNNEI. This CDR3 comprises 13 residues. Trimming took 3 bases from V and 6 from J, leaving 11 bases between them. The DNA for the CDR3 is TGTGCCAGCAGTGATAGCAGGGACCAGACCCAGTACTTC. This codes for CASSDSRDQTQYF.

This clonotype was detected only a few times. In DNA, the CDR3 is TGTGCCACCAGTCCGGGGGCGGCCAATCAGCCCCAGCATTTT. It yields the protein CATSPGAANQPQHF. The chain has TRBV15 and TRBJ1-5, with a tentative D call TRBD1 (6 bases). V was clipped by 6 bases and J by 3 bases, with 12 bases between them. This CDR3 comprises 14 residues. Germline CDR1 is LNHNV and CDR2 is YYDKDF (reference sequence).

The chain combines TRBV3-1 with TRBJ2-2, with 10 bases that match TRBD2. Trimming cost V 4 bases and J 4 bases; bases outside gene matches: 3. Germline-derived CDR1 and CDR2 are LGHDT and YNNKEL (reference sequence). The CDR3 loop spans 15 amino acids. The CDR3 here is CASSRAGGLTGELFF. In DNA, the CDR3 is TGTGCCAGCAGCCGAGCGGGAGGGCTCACCGGGGAGCTGTTTTTT.

At least ten counts were recorded for this clonotype. The V and J genes are TRBV27 and TRBJ1-2, with D hard to call. The V and J ends lost 5 bases and 4 bases respectively, with 17 bases between them. Germline V lookup: CDR1 MNHEY, CDR2 SMNVEV (reference sequence). The CDR3 is 15 amino acids. The CDR3 here is CASSPYGPATYGYTF. The DNA for the CDR3 is TGTGCCAGCAGTCCCTATGGACCAGCGACCTATGGCTACACCTTC.

V and J are TRBV7-2 and TRBJ2-1, with D perhaps matching TRBD1 or TRBD2 (5 bases each). Trimming removed 5 bases from V and 0 bases from J, with 11 bases in between. The CDR3 spans 15 residues. In germline, CDR1 is SGHTA, CDR2 FQGNSA. This CDR3 is CASSRGQSSYNEQFF. The CDR3 DNA is TGTGCCAGCAGCCGGGGCCAAAGCTCCTACAATGAGCAGTTCTTC.

This clonotype was recorded at least ten times. The V gene is TRBV29-1, the J gene TRBJ1-2; TRBD1 matches 11 bases. The J segment lost 6 bases and the V segment lost 2 bases, leaving 5 bases of the junction unmatched. Germline V CDR1 and CDR2: SQVTM, ANQGSEA. The CDR3 length is 14 residues. CDR3 DNA: TGCAGCGTTGAATACGGACAGGGGGCTAATGGCTACACCTTC. Its translation: CSVEYGQGANGYTF. Drawing the rest from reference TRBV29-1 and TRBJ1-2, the complete variable domain is SAVISQKPSRDICQRGTSLTIQCQVDSQVTMMFWYRQQPGQSLTLIATANQGSEATYESGFVIDKFPISRPNLTFSTLTVSNMSPEDSSIYLCSVEYGQGANGYTFGSGTRLTVV.

This clonotype was seen a handful of times. The V gene is TRBV4-2, the J gene TRBJ1-1; D is undetermined. This CDR3 region has 15 residues. Trimming pared 1 base from V and 0 bases from J, leaving 9 bases between. Looked up from germline, CDR1 is LGHNA and CDR2 is YNFKEQ. DNA for the CDR3: TGTGCCAGCAGCCAAGTTCCCGACATGAACACTGAAGCTTTCTTT. Its protein is CASSQVPDMNTEAFF.

The table lists this clonotype with a count of one. The chain links TRBV6-2 or TRBV6-3 to TRBJ1-1, with D unresolved. From germline, CDR1 is MNHEY and CDR2 SVGEGT. V lost 6 bases, J lost 3 bases, and 11 bases lay in between. The CDR3 runs to 13 residues. CDR3 sequence: CASRNPEDTEAFF. For the CDR3, the DNA is TGTGCCAGCAGGAACCCCGAGGACACTGAAGCTTTCTTT.

This clonotype has at least ten counts. V and J are TRBV7-6 and TRBJ1-1; the D is unclear. This CDR3 comprises 14 residues. The V gene lost 1 base and the J gene lost 4 bases, with 10 bases spanning the gap. The germline gives CDR1 SGHVS, CDR2 FNYEAQ. The CDR3 nucleotides are TGTGCCAGCAGCTTAGAATCTGTGACCACTGAAGCTTTCTTT. Protein: CASSLESVTTEAFF. Full variable domain (outside the CDR3, taken from reference TRBV7-6 and TRBJ1-1): GAGVSQSPRYKVTKRGQDVALRCDPISGHVSLYWYRQALGQGPEFLTYFNYEAQQDKSGLPNDRFSAERPEGSISTLTIQRTEQRDSAMYRCASSLESVTTEAFFGQGTRLTVV.

This clonotype was counted a few times. The rearrangement joins TRBV11-1 to TRBJ1-2; D ambiguous. Germline V gene sequence: CDR1 SGHAT, CDR2 FQDESV (reference sequence). The V and J ends lost 5 bases and 4 bases respectively, with 20 bases between them. The CDR3 consists of 16 residues. The CDR3 region is CASSPGRGVGSYGYTF. Written as DNA, the CDR3 is TGTGCCAGCAGCCCGGGCCGCGGGGTCGGGAGCTATGGCTACACCTTC.

This clonotype was seen more than once but under ten times. J is TRBJ2-7 and V is TRBV28; D gene ambiguous. CDR1 and CDR2 (germline): MDHEN, SYDVKM. V lost 3 bases to trimming and J lost 1 base, with 13 bases between them. The CDR3 is 15 amino acids. CDR3 amino acids: CASSFTRTDSYEQYF. The CDR3 DNA sequence: TGTGCCAGCAGTTTCACCAGGACGGATTCCTACGAGCAGTACTTC.

This clonotype was seen more than once but under ten times. The CDR3 DNA reads as TGCGCCAGCAGCTTGGGTCTTAAGCCGAGCTCCTACAATGAGCAGTTCTTC. It specifies CASSLGLKPSSYNEQFF. The V gene is TRBV5-1, the J gene TRBJ2-1; no clear D. Germline lookup yields CDR1 SGHRS and CDR2 YFSETQ. The V end lost 0 bases, the J end lost 0 bases, and 13 bases lay between the germline ends. The CDR3 consists of 17 residues.

In this sample, this clonotype turned up a few times. J is TRBJ1-5 and V is TRBV15; the D is unclear. V lost 0 bases, J lost 6 bases, and 12 bases lay in between. There are 15 residues in the CDR3. CDR1 is LNHNV, CDR2 YYDKDF, per germline (reference sequence). The CDR3 loop is CATSRDRSRLQPQHF. The CDR3 DNA follows: TGTGCCACCAGCAGAGATCGTAGTCGGCTTCAGCCCCAGCATTTT.

The rearrangement links TRBV6-5 to TRBJ2-1; 7 bases map to TRBD1. V trimming: 0 bases; J trimming: 12 bases; junction bases outside the gene matches: 5. The germline V gene encodes CDR1 MNHEY and CDR2 SVGAGI. The CDR3 extends over 13 amino acids. For the CDR3, the DNA is TGTGCCAGCAGTTACTCGAAGGGGGCCAGGCAGTTCTTC. Amino acid sequence: CASSYSKGARQFF.

The chain combines TRBV6-1 with TRBJ1-1; the D gene is possibly TRBD1 (5 bases). This CDR3 contains 13 residues. V was shortened by 5 bases and J by 11 bases, with 18 bases between the two germline ends. The germline V gene encodes CDR1 MNHNS and CDR2 SASEGT. The CDR3 region has the DNA TGTGCCAGCAGTCAGAGCGGGACTCGGGGGGCTTTCTTT. It translates to CASSQSGTRGAFF.

This chain connects TRBV30 to TRBJ2-7; D not certain. Germline lookup yields CDR1 GTSNPN and CDR2 SVGIG (reference sequence). This CDR3 is built from 13 residues. V was shortened by 1 base and J by 5 bases, with 12 bases between the two germline ends. For the CDR3, the DNA is TGTGCCTGGAGTGCCCCCAGGCCCCACGAGCAGTACTTC. Its protein product is CAWSAPRPHEQYF.

V usage is TRBV20-1 and J usage is TRBJ1-5, with 7 bases lining up with TRBD1. This CDR3 is built from 16 residues. J was trimmed by 11 bases and V by 3 bases; bases with no gene match: 19. Germline assignment: CDR1 DFQATT and CDR2 SNEGSKA (reference sequence). CDR3 nucleotide sequence: TGCAGTGCTAGCAACAGGGACAGTCAACGGTGGTTGTCCCAGCATTTT. Protein sequence: CSASNRDSQRWLSQHF.

The chain is built from TRBV28 and TRBJ1-3; 9 bases line up with TRBD1. From germline, CDR1 is MDHEN and CDR2 SYDVKM. This CDR3 contains 16 residues. V lost 2 bases and J lost 4; bases outside the gene matches: 6. The CDR3 here is CASSLTDRGLGNTIYF. Here the CDR3 DNA reads TGTGCCAGCAGTTTAACGGACAGGGGACTAGGAAACACCATATATTTT. The full variable domain, rest sourced from reference TRBV28 and TRBJ1-3, is DVKVTQSSRYLVKRTGEKVFLECVQDMDHENMFWYRQDPGLGLRLIYFSYDVKMKEKGDIPEGYSVSREKKERFSLILESASTNQTSMYLCASSLTDRGLGNTIYFGEGSWLTVV.

The V call is TRBV7-9, the J call TRBJ1-5; D is perhaps TRBD1 (6 bases). Deletions cut 2 bases from V and 2 bases from J, with 16 bases between. The germline V gene encodes CDR1 SEHNR and CDR2 FQNEAQ (reference sequence). The CDR3 covers 17 residues. The CDR3 DNA sequence: TGTGCCAGCAGCTTAAGCGCGGGGGCCCGCGGCAATCAGCCCCAGCATTTT. This gives the protein CASSLSAGARGNQPQHF. The full variable domain, completed using reference TRBV7-9 and TRBJ1-5, is DTGVSQNPRHKITKRGQNVTFRCDPISEHNRLYWYRQTLGQGPEFLTYFQNEAQLEKSRLLSDRFSAERPKGSFSTLEIQRTEQGDSAMYLCASSLSAGARGNQPQHFGDGTRLSIL.

V usage is TRBV30 and J usage is TRBJ1-5; no clear D gene. Germline V lookup: CDR1 GTSNPN, CDR2 SVGIG (reference sequence). This CDR3 has 14 amino acids. V lost 0 bases and J 5 bases, leaving 11 bases between the germline ends. This CDR3 is CAWSVTTKYQPQHF. CDR3 nucleotide sequence: TGTGCCTGGAGTGTAACGACAAAGTATCAGCCCCAGCATTTT.

This clonotype was recorded at least ten times. V is TRBV12-3 or TRBV12-4 and J is TRBJ1-5; 10 bases fit TRBD1. With V trimmed by 5 bases and J by 2 bases, 3 bases remained unmatched. The CDR3 is made up of 15 amino acids. CDR3 region: CASSHGQGGNQPQHF. The CDR3 DNA follows: TGTGCCAGCAGTCATGGACAGGGGGGCAATCAGCCCCAGCATTTT.

The sample holds a few counts of this clonotype. The rearrangement joins TRBV6-2 or TRBV6-3 to TRBJ1-2, with unresolved D. Germline CDR1 reads MNHEY; CDR2 reads SVGEGT. The CDR3 contains 14 residues. The ends were cut back, 0 bases at V and 1 base at J, with 6 bases in the middle. Written as DNA, the CDR3 is TGTGCCAGCAGTTACTCTGGCAATAACTATGGCTACACCTTC. As protein: CASSYSGNNYGYTF.